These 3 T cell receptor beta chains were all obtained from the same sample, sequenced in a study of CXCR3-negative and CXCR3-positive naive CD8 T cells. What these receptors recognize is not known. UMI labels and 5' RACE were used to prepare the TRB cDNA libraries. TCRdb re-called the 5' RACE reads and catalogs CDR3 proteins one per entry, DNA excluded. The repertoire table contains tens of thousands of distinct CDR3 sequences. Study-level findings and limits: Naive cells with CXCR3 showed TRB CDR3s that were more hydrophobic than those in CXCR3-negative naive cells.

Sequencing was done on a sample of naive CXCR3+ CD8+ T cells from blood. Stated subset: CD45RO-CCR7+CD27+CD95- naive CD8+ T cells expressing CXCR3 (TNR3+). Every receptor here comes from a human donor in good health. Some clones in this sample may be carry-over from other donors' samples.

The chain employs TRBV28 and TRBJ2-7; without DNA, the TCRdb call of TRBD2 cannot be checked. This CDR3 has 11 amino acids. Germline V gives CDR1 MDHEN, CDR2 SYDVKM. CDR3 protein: CAFGPSYEQYF. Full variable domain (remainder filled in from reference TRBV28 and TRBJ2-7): DVKVTQSSRYLVKRTGEKVFLECVQDMDHENMFWYRQDPGLGLRLIYFSYDVKMKEKGDIPEGYSVSREKKERFSLILESASTNQTSMYLCAFGPSYEQYFGPGTRLTVT.

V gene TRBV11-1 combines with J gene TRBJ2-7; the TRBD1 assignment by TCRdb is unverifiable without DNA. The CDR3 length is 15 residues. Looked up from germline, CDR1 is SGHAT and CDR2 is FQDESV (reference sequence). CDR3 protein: CASSSRQGGKNEQYF.

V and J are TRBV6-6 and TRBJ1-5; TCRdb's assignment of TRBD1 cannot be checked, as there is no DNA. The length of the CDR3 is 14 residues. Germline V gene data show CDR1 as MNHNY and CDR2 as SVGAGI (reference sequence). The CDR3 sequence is CASGDRASNQPQHF.